These T cell receptor beta chains were read from a single sample in a study of T cells in Graves' hyperthyroidism and ophthalmopathy. TCRdb reprocessed the multiplex PCR reads via MiXCR and lists one record per CDR3 protein. Altogether some 300,000 distinct CDR3 sequences are present, 13% being singletons, with the ten largest covering approximately 8.6%. The sequenced material came from blood. The receptor source for this set is a woman aged 30 to 39 with Graves' hyperthyroidism that later progressed to Graves' ophthalmopathy. The CDR3 runs from the conserved cysteine through the conserved F or W. A D gene is named only where the DNA matches it firmly. Size is omitted from some rows. Given values are once, few, many or a class for expanded clones.

cdr3_nt cdr3_aa j_call d_call v_call clone_size
TGTGCCAGCAGTTTTGTACGGGATTTCGTTTGGGGCAATCAGCCCCAGCATTTT CASSFVRDFVWGNQPQHF TRBJ1-5 NA TRBV28 many
TGTGCCAGCAGCCAAGATATTAGCGGGAGGCCCTACGAGCAGTACTTC CASSQDISGRPYEQYF TRBJ2-7 NA TRBV3-2 few
TGTGCCACCAGTGATCGGACTGAAAAACTGTTTTTT CATSDRTEKLFF TRBJ1-4 NA TRBV24-1 NA
TGTGCCAGCAGTCCCGGCGGGGGTGACAATGAGCAGTTCTTC CASSPGGGDNEQFF TRBJ2-1 TRBD2 TRBV6-1 few
NA CASSSSTPGLAGVMNWTGELFF TRBJ2-2 NA TRBV6-1 many
TGCGCCAGCAGCCCCGGGACTAGCGGGGGCACAGATACGCAGTATTTT CASSPGTSGGTDTQYF TRBJ2-3 TRBD2 TRBV5-1 few
TGTGCCAGTCAGGGGCCCTCCTACAATGAGCAGTTCTTC CASQGPSYNEQFF TRBJ2-1 NA TRBV11-3 many
TGCAGTGCGAGACAGGCGACCAGCGGGAGCGACCCAACCCAGTACTTC CSARQATSGSDPTQYF TRBJ2-5 TRBD2 TRBV20-1 many
TGTGCCAGTAGTATGGAGAACCACTACGAGCAGTACTTC CASSMENHYEQYF TRBJ2-7 NA TRBV19 few
TGTGCCAGCAGTCCTTCGGGGGGGCTGCAAGAGACCCAGTACTTC CASSPSGGLQETQYF TRBJ2-5 TRBD2 TRBV6-1 NA
TGCGCCAGCAGCCAAGATGGTCGGGGGAGCGGGGAGCTGTTTTTT CASSQDGRGSGELFF TRBJ2-2 NA TRBV4-3 few